Below, 26 T cell receptor beta chains from the same sample are listed, as sequenced in a study of beta chain features in type 1 diabetes. Study-wide results and caveats: Among all four CD4+ subsets, Type 1 diabetes patients had TCRB CDR3s that were moderately but significantly shorter.

The study reverse transcribed the entire isolated RNA, so it sequenced expressed TCRB transcripts. Profiling relied on immunoSEQ multiplex PCR, and the TCRdb table lists in-frame clones only, not all of them. This table has hundreds of thousands of clones, over 11% appearing once. The antigens of these receptors remain unknown. Sequencing was performed on naive CD4+ T cells from blood. All receptors come from a man younger than 30 with type 1 diabetes.

This clone was counted a few times. This chain connects TRBV5-1 to TRBJ1-2, with a tentative D call TRBD1 (6 bases). Germline CDR1 reads SGHRS; CDR2 reads YFSETQ. The CDR3 extends over 14 amino acids. With 2 bases removed from V and 1 base from J, the gap between germline ends came to 9 bases. In DNA form, the CDR3 reads TGCGCCAGCAGCTTACCAGGGGTTAACTATGGCTACACCTTC. Translation gives CASSLPGVNYGYTF.

This chain connects TRBV4-3 to TRBJ2-2; D not resolved. Germline V gene sequence: CDR1 LGHNA, CDR2 YSLEER. Trimming cost V 0 bases and J 1 base, with 3 bases left between them. This CDR3 region has 14 residues. The CDR3 region has the DNA TGCGCCAGCAGCCAAGAGATGAACACCGGGGAGCTGTTTTTT. This codes for CASSQEMNTGELFF.

This clone was counted a few times. The chain recombines TRBV30 with TRBJ1-1; D remains ambiguous. V was clipped by 5 bases and J by 6 bases, with 16 bases between them. The CDR3 extends over 13 amino acids. Germline V gene lookup returns CDR1 GTSNPN and CDR2 SVGIG (reference sequence). The CDR3 DNA reads as TGTGCCTGGTCCCGAGACCTCCGCCCTGAAGCTTTCTTT. Translated: CAWSRDLRPEAFF.

Regarding this clone: Within the sample, other DNA sequences also encode this same CDR3. V is TRBV20-1 and J is TRBJ1-5; D uncertain. The CDR3 runs to 11 residues. The germline V gene has CDR1 DFQATT and CDR2 SNEGSKA (reference sequence). The ends were cut back, 1 base at V and 2 bases at J, with 0 bases in the middle. The CDR3 DNA reads TGCAGTGCTAGAGGCAATCAGCCCCAGCATTTT. Amino acids: CSARGNQPQHF.

The J gene is TRBJ2-5, the V gene TRBV4-2; 12 nucleotides align to TRBD2. The CDR3 extends over 15 amino acids. Germline V gives CDR1 LGHNA, CDR2 YNFKEQ. The trim removed 1 base at V and 6 bases at J, leaving 3 bases unmatched. CDR3 protein: CASSQGLAGGQTQYF. Written as DNA, the CDR3 is TGTGCCAGCAGCCAAGGGCTAGCGGGGGGGCAGACCCAGTACTTC.

This clone was seen only a few times. V usage is TRBV4-2 and J usage is TRBJ1-2; D is ambiguous. The CDR3 is 14 residues long. Germline CDR1 and CDR2: LGHNA and YNFKEQ. Deletions cut 4 bases from V and 6 bases from J, with 15 bases between. CDR3 sequence reads: CASSLLKREDGYTF. DNA of the CDR3: TGTGCCAGCAGCCTCCTAAAAAGGGAGGATGGCTACACCTTC.

As for this clone: Other DNA sequences in this specimen translate into the identical CDR3. This chain connects TRBV30 to TRBJ2-2; D ambiguous. The CDR3 is 12 amino acids. V dropped 1 base and J dropped 4 bases, with 4 bases sitting between them. Germline lookup yields CDR1 GTSNPN and CDR2 SVGIG (reference sequence). This CDR3 is CAWSEGTGELFF. The CDR3 DNA sequence: TGTGCCTGGAGTGAAGGCACCGGGGAGCTGTTTTTT.

The chain employs TRBV29-1 and TRBJ2-3; D gene uncertain. CDR1 SQVTM and CDR2 ANQGSEA come from the germline V gene. The V end was cut by 3 bases, the J end by 1 base, with 8 bases between. CDR3 length: 13 amino acids. CDR3 amino acids: CSVEVSRTDTQYF. CDR3 coding DNA: TGCAGCGTTGAGGTTAGCCGCACAGATACGCAGTATTTT.

This clone occurred a few times. The J gene is TRBJ1-1, the V gene TRBV28; D may be TRBD1 (5 bases). Germline CDR1 and CDR2: MDHEN and SYDVKM. The CDR3 runs 13 residues. V lost 6 bases and J lost 4, with 12 bases in between. CDR3: CASRPPGSTEAFF. The CDR3 DNA reads as TGTGCCAGCAGGCCTCCAGGGAGCACTGAAGCTTTCTTT.

The rearrangement links TRBV29-1 to TRBJ1-5; D gene ambiguous. The CDR3 totals 13 residues. Trimming cost V 4 bases and J 5 bases, with 12 bases left between them. Germline values: CDR1 SQVTM, CDR2 ANQGSEA. CDR3 nucleotide sequence: TGCAGCGTTGCGTGGATAGAAGATCAGCCCCAGCATTTT. It yields the protein CSVAWIEDQPQHF.

The V call is TRBV7-9, the J call TRBJ1-4, with TRBD1 matching 8 bases. The germline gives CDR1 SEHNR, CDR2 FQNEAQ (reference sequence). The junction had 6 bases not matched to a gene; V was cut back by 1 base and J by 8 bases. This CDR3 comprises 15 residues. The CDR3 nucleotides are TGTGCCAGCAGCTTAGTTGGCAGGGGGCAGGAAAAACTGTTTTTT. Its translation: CASSLVGRGQEKLFF.

This clone was counted a few times. The rearrangement links TRBV5-4 to TRBJ2-4, with a tentative D call TRBD2 (6 bases). The V and J ends lost 2 bases and 1 base respectively, with 10 bases between them. This CDR3 spans 15 amino acids. CDR1 SGHNT and CDR2 YYREEE come from the germline V gene (reference sequence). The CDR3 nucleotides are TGTGCCAGCAGCTTCTCGGAGGGGGCCAAAAACATTCAGTACTTC. Its translation is CASSFSEGAKNIQYF.

This clone was seen a handful of times. The chain uses TRBV14 and TRBJ1-6; D gene ambiguous. The V end lost 1 base, the J end lost 5 bases, and 3 bases lay between the germline ends. CDR3 length equals 13 residues. Germline lookup yields CDR1 SGHDN and CDR2 FVKESK. The CDR3 here is CASSQGNNSPLHF. In DNA, the CDR3 is TGTGCCAGCAGCCAAGGGAATAATTCACCCCTCCACTTT.

The rearrangement joins TRBV7-9 to TRBJ2-5; weak D call: TRBD1 (5 bases). Trimming took off 1 base at V and 5 bases at J, with 17 bases between the two ends. Germline V CDR1 and CDR2: SEHNR, FQNEAQ (reference sequence). The CDR3 has 16 residues. CDR3 coding DNA: TGTGCCAGCAGCTTAGAAGCAGGCAGGGTGTATGAGACCCAGTACTTC. It is translated as CASSLEAGRVYETQYF.

The sample holds a few counts of this clone. The chain is built from TRBV7-9 and TRBJ1-5, with D possibly matching TRBD1 (6 bases). CDR3 length: 15 residues. V was clipped by 5 bases and J by 7 bases, with 18 bases between them. Germline loops: CDR1 SEHNR, CDR2 FQNEAQ (reference sequence). Here the CDR3 DNA reads TGTGCCAGCAGCCCGGGACAAACAACGGGGCAGCCCCAGCATTTT. This encodes CASSPGQTTGQPQHF.

This clone has a handful of counts. V and J are TRBV27 and TRBJ2-7; D unresolved. CDR1 is MNHEY, CDR2 SMNVEV, per germline (reference sequence). This CDR3 contains 14 residues. V was trimmed by 3 bases and J by 4 bases, leaving 13 bases between them. DNA for the CDR3: TGTGCCAGCAGTTTCACCTCTTGGTCGTACGAGCAGTACTTC. It specifies CASSFTSWSYEQYF.

This rearrangement joins TRBV2 to TRBJ1-5, with 12 nucleotides matching TRBD1. Germline CDR1 SNHLY, CDR2 FYNNEI. V was clipped by 7 bases and J by 2 bases; unmatched bases: 6. CDR3 length equals 16 residues. The CDR3 bases are TGTGCCAGCACCGGGACAGGGGGCAGGGGCAATCAGCCCCAGCATTTT. It encodes CASTGTGGRGNQPQHF.

This clone has just a few counts. The V and J genes are TRBV29-1 and TRBJ1-4, with 7 nucleotides matching TRBD1. Germline V gives CDR1 SQVTM, CDR2 ANQGSEA. The CDR3 contains 17 residues. V was clipped by 0 bases and J by 1 base; unmatched bases: 8. The DNA for the CDR3 is TGCAGCGTTGAAGAAGGGCAGGGGGAAGTAACTAATGAAAAACTGTTTTTT. Its protein is CSVEEGQGEVTNEKLFF.

A word on this clone: This sample also contains other DNA sequences that code for the same CDR3. DNA for the CDR3: TGTGCCAGCAGCGTTAGTGGCGGAACAGATACGCAGTATTTT. This encodes CASSVSGGTDTQYF. V usage is TRBV9 and J usage is TRBJ2-3; D is unresolved. Trimming removed 2 bases from V and 3 bases from J, with 10 bases in between. Germline CDR1 is SGDLS and CDR2 is YYNGEE. CDR3 length equals 14 residues. Combining the CDR3 with reference TRBV9 and TRBJ2-3 gives the whole variable domain DSGVTQTPKHLITATGQRVTLRCSPRSGDLSVYWYQQSLDQGLQFLIQYYNGEERAKGNILERFSAQQFPDLHSELNLSSLELGDSALYFCASSVSGGTDTQYFGPGTRLTVL.

This chain joins TRBV18 and TRBJ2-2; possibly TRBD1 or TRBD2 for D (5 bases each). The CDR3 is made up of 16 amino acids. CDR1 and CDR2 (germline): KGHSH, LQKENI. V was cut by 5 bases and J by 4 bases, with 17 bases left in between. The DNA for the CDR3 is TGTGCCAGCTCATCCCAACAGGAGGAGATCACCGGGGAGCTGTTTTTT. It codes for CASSSQQEEITGELFF.

This clone was seen a few times. This sequence joins TRBV4-3 and TRBJ1-2; perhaps TRBD1 as D (5 bases). The V end was cut by 2 bases, the J end by 3 bases, with 13 bases between. This CDR3 region has 15 residues. Germline values: CDR1 LGHNA, CDR2 YSLEER. CDR3 sequence reads: CASSQLSGGYYGYTF. The CDR3 coding sequence is TGCGCCAGCAGCCAACTATCTGGGGGATACTATGGCTACACCTTC.

This clone came up a few times. The genes are TRBV4-1 and TRBJ2-7; perhaps TRBD2 as D (6 bases). CDR3 length: 15 residues. The germline V gene encodes CDR1 MGHRA and CDR2 YSYEKL. The V gene lost 0 bases and the J gene lost 0 bases, with 9 bases spanning the gap. The CDR3: CASSQDGRGSYEQYF. In nucleotides, the CDR3 is TGCGCCAGCAGCCAAGATGGGCGGGGCTCCTACGAGCAGTACTTC.

The chain joins TRBV23-1 to TRBJ2-5; 11 nucleotides line up with TRBD1. TRBV23-1 has ORF status, its function being uncertain. The CDR3 sequence is 18 residues long. The trim removed 3 bases at V and 5 bases at J, leaving 14 bases unmatched. The CDR3 spells CASSHSAQDRGLRETQYF. CDR3 DNA: TGCGCCAGCAGTCACTCCGCTCAGGACAGGGGGCTACGGGAGACCCAGTACTTC.

This clone has more than one count but fewer than ten. V and J are TRBV6-5 and TRBJ2-3; TRBD1 might be the D (6 bases). The ends were cut back, 5 bases at V and 0 bases at J, with 12 bases in the middle. The CDR3 is made up of 15 amino acids. From germline, CDR1 is MNHEY and CDR2 SVGAGI. CDR3 residues: CASSTGQPSTDTQYF. CDR3 coding DNA: TGTGCCAGCAGTACTGGACAGCCTAGCACAGATACGCAGTATTTT.

The chain is built from TRBV5-1 and TRBJ2-6, with D perhaps given as TRBD1 or TRBD2 (5 bases each). Germline lookup yields CDR1 SGHRS and CDR2 YFSETQ. The CDR3 totals 21 residues. V was shortened by 1 base and J by 4 bases, with 27 bases between the two germline ends. CDR3 bases: TGCGCCAGCAGCTTGTACCACGGGACGCGGAGTGACTCTGTAGGGGCCAACGTCCTGACTTTC. Protein: CASSLYHGTRSDSVGANVLTF.

This rearrangement joins TRBV5-1 to TRBJ2-1; 10 bases are a match to TRBD2. With V trimmed by 4 bases and J by 4 bases, 5 bases remained unmatched. The CDR3 consists of 15 residues. CDR1 SGHRS and CDR2 YFSETQ come from the germline V gene. In DNA form, the CDR3 reads TGCGCCAGCAGCCTGGGACTAGCGCCATACAATGAGCAGTTCTTC. It specifies CASSLGLAPYNEQFF.